What follows are 15 T cell receptor beta chains derived from one specimen sequenced in a study of blood T cells in healthy people across ages. The authors ran a second PCR of about 7 to 11 cycles using a sample-barcoded 5' primer and a J-beta primer mix. One entry per CDR3 protein, called by TCRdb with MiXCR from the 5' RACE reads. The table lists about 780,000 distinct CDR3 sequences, less than 60% of them singletons. The source material was blood. All receptors derive from an elderly man in good health.

This chain joins TRBV28 and TRBJ2-4; D is uncertain. The assigned J gene may be wrong: the sequence end matches TRBJ2-7 better. This CDR3 is 12 amino acids long. From germline, CDR1 is MDHEN and CDR2 SYDVKM. The CDR3 DNA sequence: TGTGCCAGCAGGGAGAACGGTTACGAGCAGTACTTC. Its translation: CASRENGYEQYF.

V usage is TRBV6-1 and J usage is TRBJ2-7; D gene ambiguous. Germline-derived CDR1 and CDR2 are MNHNS and SASEGT. The CDR3 spans 15 residues. Between the trimmed V and J ends, which lost 2 bases and 0 bases, there was a span of 11 bases. CDR3 protein: CASSENESSSYEQYF. In nucleotides, the CDR3 is TGTGCCAGCAGTGAAAACGAATCTTCCTCCTACGAGCAGTACTTC.

This clonotype was seen repeatedly, ten times or more. The chain joins TRBV7-3 to TRBJ2-1; TRBD2 matches 12 bases. The CDR3 contains 16 residues. After removal of 5 bases from V and 8 bases from J, the junction contained 10 bases not matched to a gene. The V gene's germline CDR1 is SGHTA and CDR2 FQGTGA. CDR3 in DNA: TGTGCCAGCAGCCCCTCCCCACTAGCGGGAGGCTATGAGCAGTTCTTC. Protein sequence: CASSPSPLAGGYEQFF.

The chain couples TRBV6-2 or TRBV6-3 to TRBJ2-1; TRBD1 matches 11 bases. The V gene's germline CDR1 is MNHEY and CDR2 SVGEGT. The CDR3 totals 15 residues. V shed 5 bases and J 9 bases; nucleotides not matched to a gene: 9. The CDR3 bases are TGTGCCAGCAGTGCACCGGGACAGGGGGGCTTTGAGCAGTTCTTC. Its translation is CASSAPGQGGFEQFF.

Concerning this clonotype itself: A much larger clone differs by one base, so this may be a read error. The rearrangement joins TRBV5-6 to TRBJ2-6; 12 nucleotides agree with TRBD1. CDR3 length: 17 residues. Per germline, CDR1 SGHDT and CDR2 YYEEEE. The CDR3 nucleotides are TGTGCCAGCAGCTCGGGGACAGGGGGCGATGGGGCCAGCGTCCTGACTTTC. It specifies CASSSGTGGDGASVLTF.

The rearrangement links TRBV5-1 to TRBJ2-7, with 7 bases matching TRBD1. The CDR3 loop spans 15 amino acids. The germline gives CDR1 SGHRS, CDR2 YFSETQ. V gave up 3 bases and J gave up 1 base; unmatched junction bases: 7. The CDR3 sequence is CASSWVPGQSYEQYF. The CDR3 region has the DNA TGCGCCAGCAGCTGGGTCCCGGGACAGTCCTACGAGCAGTACTTC.

The chain uses TRBV12-3 or TRBV12-4 and TRBJ2-3; 8 bases map to TRBD2. Losses at the gene ends were 5 bases for V and 4 bases for J; bases not matched to a gene: 8. The CDR3 loop spans 15 amino acids. DNA of the CDR3: TGTGCCAGCAGTCAGGGACTAGGGGACGCAGATACGCAGTATTTT. It codes for CASSQGLGDADTQYF.

To note about this clonotype: One base away lies a much larger clone, so this may be a sequencing read error. The J gene is TRBJ2-1, the V gene TRBV11-3; TRBD1 or TRBD2 may be the D gene (6 bases each). The closer fit of TRBJ2-7 to the DNA end suggests the J call may be wrong. Looked up from germline, CDR1 is SGHNT and CDR2 is YENEEA. CDR3 length equals 17 residues. CDR3 sequence (DNA): TGTGCCAGCAGCCAGGGGCCGGGGGTGAACTCCTACAATGAGCAGTACTTC. Protein: CASSQGPGVNSYNEQYF.

This clonotype was counted between two and nine times. V and J are TRBV6-1 and TRBJ1-5; 7 bases fit TRBD1. Germline values: CDR1 MNHNS, CDR2 SASEGT. V lost 3 bases, J lost 4 bases, and 9 bases stayed unmatched. The CDR3 extends over 16 amino acids. This chain's CDR3 is CASSDLRGGGNQPQHF. CDR3 bases: TGTGCCAGCAGTGACCTTCGAGGGGGCGGTAATCAGCCCCAGCATTTT.

V usage is TRBV7-3 and J usage is TRBJ2-3; 7 bases match TRBD2. Germline values: CDR1 SGHTA, CDR2 FQGTGA. The CDR3 runs to 14 residues. J was trimmed by 0 bases and V by 8 bases; bases with no gene match: 5. The CDR3 DNA follows: TGTGCCAGCGGAGCGGGACTAAGCACAGATACGCAGTATTTT. Its translation is CASGAGLSTDTQYF. The whole variable domain, filled in from reference TRBV7-3 and TRBJ2-3, reads GAGVSQTPSNKVTEKGKYVELRCDPISGHTALYWYRQSLGQGPEFLIYFQGTGAADDSGLPNDRFFAVRPEGSVSTLKIQRTERGDSAVYLCASGAGLSTDTQYFGPGTRLTVL.

The V gene is TRBV9, the J gene TRBJ2-1, with D possibly matching TRBD2 (5 bases). Per the germline V gene, CDR1 is SGDLS and CDR2 is YYNGEE. There are 14 residues in the CDR3. V lost 4 bases to trimming and J lost 7 bases, with 15 bases between them. The CDR3: CASSIASLGNEQFF. DNA of the CDR3: TGTGCCAGCAGCATAGCGTCCCTAGGGAATGAGCAGTTCTTC.

This chain uses TRBV3-1 with TRBJ2-5; the match to TRBD2 covers 7 bases. The V and J ends lost 3 bases and 5 bases, in that order; junction bases with no gene match: 18. The CDR3 contains 18 residues. Germline values: CDR1 LGHDT, CDR2 YNNKEL (reference sequence). The CDR3 bases are TGTGCCAGCAGCCATGATACAGCTCGGGACTACCCCACGGAGACCCAGTACTTC. Residues: CASSHDTARDYPTETQYF.

The chain carries TRBV15 and TRBJ2-3, with D uncertain. The CDR3 contains 12 residues. Germline CDR1 is LNHNV and CDR2 is YYDKDF (reference sequence). Trimming removed 2 bases at V and 6 bases at J, with 6 bases between. CDR3 DNA: TGTGCCACCAGCAGAAACGGTGATACGCAGTATTTT. This sequence encodes CATSRNGDTQYF.

In this sample, this clonotype turned up many times. This chain uses TRBV4-2 with TRBJ2-1; 7 bases match TRBD1. This CDR3 has 16 residues. V was pared by 2 bases and J by 5 bases, with 9 bases of the junction left unmatched. The germline CDR1 and CDR2 sequences are LGHNA and YNFKEQ. The CDR3 bases are TGTGCCAGCAGCCAAACGGACAGGCCCACCGACAATGAGCAGTTCTTC. This gives the protein CASSQTDRPTDNEQFF.

This clonotype was observed a handful of times. This chain's CDR3 is CASSFGGAGGLQETQYF. The CDR3 coding sequence is TGTGCCAGCAGCTTCGGTGGGGCGGGAGGATTACAAGAGACCCAGTACTTC. This rearrangement joins TRBV11-2 to TRBJ2-5, with 8 bases that match TRBD2. The CDR3 is 17 amino acids. V was pared by 3 bases and J by 2 bases, with 11 bases of the junction left unmatched. Per the germline V gene, CDR1 is SGHAT and CDR2 is FQNNGV.